Sequencing of this TCR beta chain was carried out in a study of Graves' ophthalmopathy and Graves' hyperthyroidism. Overall study findings and caveats: For predicting ophthalmopathy progression, the model had 60% to 71% sensitivity and approximately 72% specificity. Blood contained most expanded thyroid clonotypes exceeding 0.001 frequency. A roughly 81% specificity and nearly 90% sensitivity were achieved by a 13-signature model that separated ophthalmopathy from stable hyperthyroidism.

The authors amplified TCR beta CDR3 regions from RNA transcripts. HTBI primers served in a first-round RT-PCR, which a second-round multiplex PCR followed. TCRdb analysed the multiplex PCR reads with MiXCR anew, one entry per CDR3 protein. Of 350,000 or so distinct CDR3 sequences listed, 17% are singletons. The V gene's germline CDR1 is MGHRA and CDR2 YSYEKL. V lost 3 bases and J lost 2, with 22 bases in between. CDR3 length: 18 residues. Diagnosis used clinical symptoms, serum thyroxine, TRAb, thyroid ultrasound and orbital computed tomography. The table lists this clonotype with many counts. No antigen is known for it.

The sample consisted of peripheral blood. The V call is TRBV4-1, the J call TRBJ2-5, with D tentatively TRBD1 or TRBD2 (5 bases each). This TCR was recovered from an adult man with Graves' ophthalmopathy. DNA for the CDR3: TGCGCCAGCAGCCAGGTTGAAGAGGGAACAGGACCGCAAGAGACCCAGTACTTC. Encoded protein: CASSQVEEGTGPQETQYF.